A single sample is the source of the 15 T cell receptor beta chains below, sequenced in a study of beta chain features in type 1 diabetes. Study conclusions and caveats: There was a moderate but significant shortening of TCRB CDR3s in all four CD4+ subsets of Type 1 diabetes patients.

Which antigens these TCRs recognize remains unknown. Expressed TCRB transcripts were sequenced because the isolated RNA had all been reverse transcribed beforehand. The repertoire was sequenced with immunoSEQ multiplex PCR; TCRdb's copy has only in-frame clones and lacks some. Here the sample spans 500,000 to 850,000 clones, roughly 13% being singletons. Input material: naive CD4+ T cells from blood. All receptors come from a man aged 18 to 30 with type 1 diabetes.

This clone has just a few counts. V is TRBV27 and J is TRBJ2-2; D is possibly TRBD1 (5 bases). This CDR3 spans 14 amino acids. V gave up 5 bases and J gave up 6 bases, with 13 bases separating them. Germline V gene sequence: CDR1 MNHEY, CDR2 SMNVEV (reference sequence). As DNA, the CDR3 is TGTGCCAGCAGTCCCCAGGGTTTTCCCGGGGAGCTGTTTTTT. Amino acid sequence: CASSPQGFPGELFF.

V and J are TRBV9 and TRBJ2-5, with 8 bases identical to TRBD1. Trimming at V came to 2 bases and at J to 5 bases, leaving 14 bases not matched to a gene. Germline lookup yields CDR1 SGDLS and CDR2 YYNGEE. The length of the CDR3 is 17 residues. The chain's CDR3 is CASSVAGGSLRKETQYF. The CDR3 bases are TGTGCCAGCAGCGTGGCAGGGGGCTCGCTAAGAAAGGAGACCCAGTACTTC. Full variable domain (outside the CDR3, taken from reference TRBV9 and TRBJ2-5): DSGVTQTPKHLITATGQRVTLRCSPRSGDLSVYWYQQSLDQGLQFLIQYYNGEERAKGNILERFSAQQFPDLHSELNLSSLELGDSALYFCASSVAGGSLRKETQYFGPGTRLLVL.

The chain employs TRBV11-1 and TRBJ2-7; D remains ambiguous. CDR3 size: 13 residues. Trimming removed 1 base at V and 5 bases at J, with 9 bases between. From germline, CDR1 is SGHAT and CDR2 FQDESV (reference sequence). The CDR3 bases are TGTGCCAGCAGCTTAGTAGGGAACCACGAGCAGTACTTC. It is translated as CASSLVGNHEQYF.

The CDR3 DNA reads TGTGCCAGCAGCCAAGATAGAGGGATGGGCAATCAGCCCCAGCATTTT. It encodes CASSQDRGMGNQPQHF. This chain connects TRBV4-2 to TRBJ1-5, with D hard to call. Germline CDR1 and CDR2: LGHNA and YNFKEQ. The CDR3 has 16 amino acids. V shed 0 bases and J shed 2 bases, with 11 bases lying between them.

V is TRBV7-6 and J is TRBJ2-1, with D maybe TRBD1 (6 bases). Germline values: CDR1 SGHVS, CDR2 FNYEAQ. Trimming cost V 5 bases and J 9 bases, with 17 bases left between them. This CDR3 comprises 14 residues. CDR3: CASSNQGRFSEQFF. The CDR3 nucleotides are TGTGCCAGCAGCAATCAGGGGCGGTTTTCTGAGCAGTTCTTC.

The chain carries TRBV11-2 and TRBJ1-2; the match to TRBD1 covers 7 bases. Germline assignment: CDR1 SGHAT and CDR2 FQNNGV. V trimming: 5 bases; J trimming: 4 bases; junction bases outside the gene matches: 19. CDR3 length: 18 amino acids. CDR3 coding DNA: TGTGCCAGCAGCCCCAGGGGTGGCAGGGGGAGAGATGGCTATGGCTACACCTTC. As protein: CASSPRGGRGRDGYGYTF.

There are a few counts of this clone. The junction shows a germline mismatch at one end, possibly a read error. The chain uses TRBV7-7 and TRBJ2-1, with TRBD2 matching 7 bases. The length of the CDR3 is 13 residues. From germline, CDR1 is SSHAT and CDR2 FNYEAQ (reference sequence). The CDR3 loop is CASSLAGFSEQFF. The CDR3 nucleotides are TGTGCTAGCAGCTTAGCGGGCTTTAGCGAGCAGTTCTTC.

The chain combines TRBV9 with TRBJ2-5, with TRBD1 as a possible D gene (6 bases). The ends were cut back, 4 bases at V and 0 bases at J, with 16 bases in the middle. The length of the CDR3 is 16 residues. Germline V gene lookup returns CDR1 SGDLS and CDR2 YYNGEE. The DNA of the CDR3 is TGTGCCAGCAGCCCCACAGGGAACCTTTACCAAGAGACCCAGTACTTC. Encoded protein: CASSPTGNLYQETQYF.

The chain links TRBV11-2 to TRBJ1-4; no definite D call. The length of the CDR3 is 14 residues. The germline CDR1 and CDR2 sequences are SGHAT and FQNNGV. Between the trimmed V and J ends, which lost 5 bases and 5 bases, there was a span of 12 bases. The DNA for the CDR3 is TGTGCCAGCAGCCACGGCCAGAGAAATGAAAAACTGTTTTTT. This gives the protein CASSHGQRNEKLFF.

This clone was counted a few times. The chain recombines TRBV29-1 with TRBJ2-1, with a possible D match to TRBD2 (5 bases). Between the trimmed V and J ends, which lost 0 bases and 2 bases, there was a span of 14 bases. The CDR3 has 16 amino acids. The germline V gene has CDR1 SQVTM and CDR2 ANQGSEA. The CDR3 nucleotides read TGCAGCGTTGAAGAGCGAGGGCCCGGGACCTACAATGAGCAGTTCTTC. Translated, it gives CSVEERGPGTYNEQFF.

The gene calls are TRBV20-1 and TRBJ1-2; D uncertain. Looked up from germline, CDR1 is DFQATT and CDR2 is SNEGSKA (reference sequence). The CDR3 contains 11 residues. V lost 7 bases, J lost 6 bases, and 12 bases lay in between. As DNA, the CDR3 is TGCAGTGTCGTCGTCCCGAATGGCTACACCTTC. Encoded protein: CSVVVPNGYTF.

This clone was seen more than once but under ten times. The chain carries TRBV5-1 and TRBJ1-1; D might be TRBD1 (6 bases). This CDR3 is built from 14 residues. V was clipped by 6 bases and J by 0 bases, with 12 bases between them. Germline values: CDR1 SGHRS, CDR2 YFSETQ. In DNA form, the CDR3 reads TGCGCCAGCAACTCACAGGGAGTGAACACTGAAGCTTTCTTT. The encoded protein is CASNSQGVNTEAFF.

For the CDR3, the DNA is TGTGCCAGCAGGCGGGGGGCAGGGGAGACCCAGTACTTC. Its protein is CASRRGAGETQYF. The J gene is TRBJ2-5, the V gene TRBV7-2, with 8 bases lining up with TRBD2. CDR1 is SGHTA and CDR2 is FQGNSA in the germline V gene. J was trimmed by 5 bases and V by 6 bases; bases with no gene match: 5. CDR3 length: 13 amino acids. Full variable domain (rest looked up from reference TRBV7-2 and TRBJ2-5): GAGVSQSPSNKVTEKGKDVELRCDPISGHTALYWYRQSLGQGLEFLIYFQGNSAPDKSGLPSDRFSAERTGGSVSTLTIQRTQQEDSAVYLCASRRGAGETQYFGPGTRLLVL.

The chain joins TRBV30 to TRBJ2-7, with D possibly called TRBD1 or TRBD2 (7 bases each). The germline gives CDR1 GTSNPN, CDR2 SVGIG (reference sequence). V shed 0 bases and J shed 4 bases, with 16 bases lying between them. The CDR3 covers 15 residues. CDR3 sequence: CAWSVPDREGYEQYF. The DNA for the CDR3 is TGTGCCTGGAGTGTACCAGACAGGGAGGGGTACGAGCAGTACTTC.

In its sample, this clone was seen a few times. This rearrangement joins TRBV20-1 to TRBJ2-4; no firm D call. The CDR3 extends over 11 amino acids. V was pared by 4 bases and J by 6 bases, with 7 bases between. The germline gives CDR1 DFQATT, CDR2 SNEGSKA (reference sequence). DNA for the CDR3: TGCAGTGCTAAAGACCGAAACATTCAGTACTTC. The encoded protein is CSAKDRNIQYF.